This passage covers 24 T cell receptor beta chains from one sample sequenced in a study of blood T cells in healthy people across ages. Through a sample-barcoded 5' primer and a J-beta primer mix, a second PCR was run for roughly 7 to 12 cycles. TCRdb independently ran MiXCR on the 5' RACE reads; one entry per CDR3 protein. The data hold about 1,600,000 distinct CDR3 sequences, with 42% observed a single time. Material: blood. Every receptor here comes from a woman under 30 in good health.

The V gene is TRBV4-1, the J gene TRBJ2-4; 8 bases are a match to TRBD2. With the DNA end fitting TRBJ2-7 better, the J assignment may be wrong. Germline CDR1 reads MGHRA; CDR2 reads YSYEKL. The CDR3 spans 16 residues. CDR3 sequence: CASSQDREGSHYEQYF. CDR3 in DNA: TGCGCCAGCAGCCAAGATCGGGAGGGCTCCCACTACGAGCAGTACTTC.

V is TRBV2 and J is TRBJ2-3, with D uncertain. Trimming shortened V by 8 bases and J by 0 bases, and 21 bases separated the two germline ends. CDR3 length: 17 residues. The germline V gene encodes CDR1 SNHLY and CDR2 FYNNEI. The CDR3 protein is CASRDTKVLTSTDTQYF. CDR3 DNA sequence: TGTGCCAGCCGCGATACCAAGGTCCTTACTAGCACAGATACGCAGTATTTT.

This clonotype was detected many times. The chain has TRBV12-3 or TRBV12-4 and TRBJ1-2, with D hard to call. The CDR3 contains 15 residues. Between the trimmed V and J ends, which lost 6 bases and 5 bases, there was a span of 19 bases. The CDR3, as DNA: TGTGCCAGCAGAACCTCTAGCCTGAACCCATATGGCTACACCTTC. As protein: CASRTSSLNPYGYTF.

The V gene is TRBV18, the J gene TRBJ2-3, with TRBD2 as a possible D gene (5 bases). Trimming shortened V by 0 bases and J by 4 bases, and 11 bases separated the two germline ends. Germline V gene sequence: CDR1 KGHSH, CDR2 LQKENI. The CDR3 is 15 amino acids. The DNA of the CDR3 is TGTGCCAGCTCACCACCGGCGAGGGCCGCAGATACGCAGTATTTT. Its protein product is CASSPPARAADTQYF.

This chain connects TRBV5-1 to TRBJ1-1; D gene uncertain. Germline CDR1 and CDR2: SGHRS and YFSETQ. Between the trimmed V and J ends, which lost 5 bases and 0 bases, there was a span of 8 bases. This CDR3 contains 13 residues. CDR3 in amino acids: CASRSQLNTEAFF. CDR3 DNA sequence: TGCGCCAGCAGAAGCCAGTTGAACACTGAAGCTTTCTTT.

This clonotype was detected once. The J gene is TRBJ1-1, the V gene TRBV7-3; D might be TRBD1 (5 bases). This CDR3 spans 15 amino acids. CDR1 SGHTA and CDR2 FQGTGA come from the germline V gene. Trimming left V 1 base short and J 1 base short, with 10 bases between. The CDR3: CASSLNGGGNTEAFF. CDR3 coding DNA: TGTGCCAGCAGCTTAAATGGGGGGGGGAACACTGAAGCTTTCTTT.

J is TRBJ2-5 and V is TRBV9, with no clear D. The V and J ends lost 1 base and 6 bases respectively, with 13 bases between them. This CDR3 contains 14 residues. Germline CDR1 and CDR2: SGDLS and YYNGEE. The CDR3 DNA follows: TGTGCCAGCAGCGTACCGGACGTCCAGAAGACCCAGTACTTC. It specifies CASSVPDVQKTQYF. The whole variable domain, filled in from reference TRBV9 and TRBJ2-5, reads DSGVTQTPKHLITATGQRVTLRCSPRSGDLSVYWYQQSLDQGLQFLIQYYNGEERAKGNILERFSAQQFPDLHSELNLSSLELGDSALYFCASSVPDVQKTQYFGPGTRLLVL.

The chain is built from TRBV7-9 and TRBJ1-1; 12 bases fit TRBD1. The ends lost 6 bases at V and 8 bases at J; junction bases unmatched: 7. Per germline, CDR1 SEHNR and CDR2 FQNEAQ (reference sequence). This CDR3 has 14 amino acids. The CDR3 region has the DNA TGTGCCAGCAGTACGCGGGACAGGGGGCTGGAAGCTTTCTTT. Translated, it gives CASSTRDRGLEAFF.

The chain links TRBV5-1 to TRBJ2-6; TRBD1 matches at 9 bases. This CDR3 is built from 19 residues. The V segment lost 1 base and the J segment 1 base; nucleotides outside the gene matches: 9. CDR1 and CDR2 (germline): SGHRS, YFSETQ. The DNA of the CDR3 is TGCGCCAGCAGCTTGAGTACAGGGACAGGGCGATCTGGGGCCAACGTCCTGACTTTC. Translation gives CASSLSTGTGRSGANVLTF.

This chain uses TRBV20-1 with TRBJ1-4; D uncertain. The CDR3 extends over 14 amino acids. V gave up 6 bases and J gave up 8 bases, with 19 bases separating them. CDR1 and CDR2 from the germline V gene are DFQATT and SNEGSKA (reference sequence). The CDR3 DNA reads TGCAGTGCGAAAAAGGACCCCGGAGAGGAAAAACTGTTTTTT. Protein sequence: CSAKKDPGEEKLFF.

This chain links TRBV6-2 or TRBV6-3 with TRBJ2-4; TRBD1 matches 10 bases. V gave up 6 bases and J gave up 0 bases; unmatched junction bases: 11. This CDR3 comprises 18 residues. Germline lookup yields CDR1 MNHEY and CDR2 SVGEGT. Here the CDR3 DNA reads TGTGCCAGCAGGGGGGGACAGGGGTGGACACTAGCCAAAAACATTCAGTACTTC. Residues: CASRGGQGWTLAKNIQYF.

V and J are TRBV10-3 and TRBJ2-1; 7 bases map to TRBD2. Germline V gives CDR1 ENHRY, CDR2 SYGVKD. Trimming took 7 bases from V and 9 from J; bases not matched to a gene: 15. CDR3 length equals 15 residues. CDR3 bases: TGTGCCATCACCGTTGATCGTGCGGGGGTACTTGAGCAGTTCTTC. Its protein is CAITVDRAGVLEQFF.

This clonotype appeared a few times. The chain has TRBV20-1 and TRBJ2-1, with D maybe TRBD1 (6 bases). Germline-derived CDR1 and CDR2 are DFQATT and SNEGSKA (reference sequence). V lost 6 bases and J 9 bases, leaving 15 bases between the germline ends. CDR3 size: 12 residues. The CDR3 reads CSADGVGGEQFF. The CDR3, as DNA: TGCAGTGCAGATGGCGTAGGGGGTGAGCAGTTCTTC.

The V call is TRBV20-1, the J call TRBJ2-7; D perhaps matches TRBD2 (6 bases). The CDR3 is 16 amino acids. Between the trimmed V and J ends, which lost 1 base and 0 bases, there was a span of 16 bases. Looked up from germline, CDR1 is DFQATT and CDR2 is SNEGSKA (reference sequence). CDR3 in DNA: TGCAGTGCTAGAGCCCCGGCTAGCGCGCGCTCCTACGAGCAGTACTTC. Protein: CSARAPASARSYEQYF.

In this sample, this clonotype turned up once. The chain couples TRBV7-9 to TRBJ2-3, with a tentative D call TRBD2 (6 bases). The CDR3 runs to 14 residues. Deletions cut 1 base from V and 7 bases from J, with 12 bases between. Germline V lookup: CDR1 SEHNR, CDR2 FQNEAQ (reference sequence). The CDR3 protein is CASSLGGDGHTQYF. The CDR3 DNA reads TGTGCCAGCAGCTTAGGCGGGGATGGACATACGCAGTATTTT.

This rearrangement joins TRBV28 to TRBJ2-3; possible D gene TRBD2, 5 bases. The CDR3 sequence is 17 residues long. The V gene's germline CDR1 is MDHEN and CDR2 SYDVKM. V dropped 7 bases and J dropped 0 bases, with 20 bases sitting between them. CDR3 amino acids: CASNRRLIEASTDTQYF. As DNA, the CDR3 is TGTGCCAGCAATCGGAGACTAATCGAAGCTAGCACAGATACGCAGTATTTT.

The chain has TRBV5-5 and TRBJ2-1; weak D call: TRBD1 (6 bases). CDR3 size: 14 residues. From germline, CDR1 is SGHKS and CDR2 YYEKEE (reference sequence). V was pared by 5 bases and J by 6 bases, with 15 bases between. The DNA of the CDR3 is TGTGCCAGCAGTGGCAGGGGTGGGAGCAATGAGCAGTTCTTC. Translating it yields CASSGRGGSNEQFF. Full variable domain (rest looked up from reference TRBV5-5 and TRBJ2-1): DAGVTQSPTHLIKTRGQQVTLRCSPISGHKSVSWYQQVLGQGPQFIFQYYEKEERGRGNFPDRFSARQFPNYSSELNVNALLLGDSALYLCASSGRGGSNEQFFGPGTRLTVL.

The chain has TRBV5-1 and TRBJ2-7; D perhaps matches TRBD2 (5 bases). CDR3 size: 14 residues. Germline assignment: CDR1 SGHRS and CDR2 YFSETQ. V lost 4 bases and J lost 6, with 17 bases in between. The CDR3 spells CASSQRSFYGEQYF. For the CDR3, the DNA is TGCGCCAGCAGCCAGCGGAGTTTCTATGGCGAGCAGTACTTC.

This clonotype was detected only a few times. The chain is built from TRBV20-1 and TRBJ1-2; D possibly corresponds to TRBD1 (5 bases). The V gene lost 5 bases and the J gene lost 4 bases, with 14 bases spanning the gap. CDR3 length: 13 residues. Germline V lookup: CDR1 DFQATT, CDR2 SNEGSKA (reference sequence). CDR3 nucleotides: TGCAGTGCTGAGATTCAGGGACCCTATGGCTACACCTTC. It codes for CSAEIQGPYGYTF.

In the case of this clonotype: The junction and the germline gene differ at one end; a read error may be behind it. The chain carries TRBV10-1 and TRBJ2-4; D remains ambiguous. Germline CDR1 is WNHNN and CDR2 is SYGVQD (reference sequence). The CDR3 spans 18 residues. DNA for the CDR3: TGCGCCCGCAGTGAGTCGACTCATATGGATTTGAGCAAAAACATTCAGTACTTC. Its protein is CARSESTHMDLSKNIQYF.

The chain is built from TRBV29-1 and TRBJ2-7, with 7 nucleotides matching TRBD2. Gene TRBJ2-5 matches the end of the DNA better, so the J call may be wrong. The CDR3 is made up of 15 amino acids. CDR1 SQVTM and CDR2 ANQGSEA come from the germline V gene. The CDR3 DNA is TGCAGCGTTGGTCGGCGCCCCAGCGGGATGGAGACCCAGTACTTC. Amino acid sequence: CSVGRRPSGMETQYF.

The rearrangement uses TRBV11-2 and TRBJ2-3; unclear D gene. V dropped 1 base and J dropped 4 bases, with 15 bases sitting between them. The CDR3 covers 16 residues. Germline CDR1 SGHAT, CDR2 FQNNGV. The CDR3: CASSLGWRSGPDTQYF. The CDR3 nucleotides are TGTGCCAGCAGCTTAGGCTGGCGAAGTGGGCCAGATACGCAGTATTTT. The full variable domain, its missing parts supplied by reference TRBV11-2 and TRBJ2-3, is EAGVAQSPRYKIIEKRQSVAFWCNPISGHATLYWYQQILGQGPKLLIQFQNNGVVDDSQLPKDRFSAERLKGVDSTLKIQPAKLEDSAVYLCASSLGWRSGPDTQYFGPGTRLTVL.

The gene calls are TRBV7-9 and TRBJ1-2; 7 bases align to TRBD1. This CDR3 spans 12 amino acids. Per germline, CDR1 SEHNR and CDR2 FQNEAQ (reference sequence). V was clipped by 5 bases and J by 10 bases; unmatched bases: 7. CDR3 residues: CASSRDRADYTF. For the CDR3, the DNA is TGTGCCAGCAGCCGCGACAGGGCGGACTACACCTTC.

The chain combines TRBV20-1 with TRBJ1-1, with a possible D match to TRBD1 (5 bases). The CDR3 is 15 residues long. V lost 7 bases and J 0 bases, leaving 18 bases between the germline ends. Germline CDR1 and CDR2: DFQATT and SNEGSKA (reference sequence). The CDR3 reads CSVPETGPMNTEAFF. As DNA, the CDR3 is TGCAGTGTTCCAGAAACGGGACCCATGAACACTGAAGCTTTCTTT.